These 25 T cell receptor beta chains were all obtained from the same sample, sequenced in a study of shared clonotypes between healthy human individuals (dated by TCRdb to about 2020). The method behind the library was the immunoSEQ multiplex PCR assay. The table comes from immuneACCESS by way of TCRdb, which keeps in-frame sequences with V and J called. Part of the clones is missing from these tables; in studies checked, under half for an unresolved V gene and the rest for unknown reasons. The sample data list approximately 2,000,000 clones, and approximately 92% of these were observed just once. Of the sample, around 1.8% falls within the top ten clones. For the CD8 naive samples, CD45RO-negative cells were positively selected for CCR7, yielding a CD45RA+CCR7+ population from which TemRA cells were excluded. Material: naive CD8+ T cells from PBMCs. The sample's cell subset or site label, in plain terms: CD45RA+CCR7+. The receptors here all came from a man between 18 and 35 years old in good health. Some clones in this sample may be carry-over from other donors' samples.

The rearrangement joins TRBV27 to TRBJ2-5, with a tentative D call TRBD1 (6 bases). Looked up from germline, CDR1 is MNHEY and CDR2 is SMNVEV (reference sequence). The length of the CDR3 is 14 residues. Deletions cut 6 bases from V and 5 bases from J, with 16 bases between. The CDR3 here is CASSLRGVEETQYF. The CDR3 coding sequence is TGTGCCAGCAGCCTCAGGGGAGTGGAGGAGACCCAGTACTTC.

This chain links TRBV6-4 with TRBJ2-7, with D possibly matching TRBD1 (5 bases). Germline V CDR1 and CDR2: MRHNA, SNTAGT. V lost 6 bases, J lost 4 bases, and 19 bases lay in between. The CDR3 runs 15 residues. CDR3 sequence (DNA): TGTGCCAGCAGCCCCCTTCCGGGTCCAGGGTACGAGCAGTACTTC. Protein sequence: CASSPLPGPGYEQYF.

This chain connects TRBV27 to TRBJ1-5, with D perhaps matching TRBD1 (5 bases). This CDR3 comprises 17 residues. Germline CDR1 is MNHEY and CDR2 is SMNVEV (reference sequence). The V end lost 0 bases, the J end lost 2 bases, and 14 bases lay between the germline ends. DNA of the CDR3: TGTGCCAGCAGTTTATCGGCCGGGGACTGGGGCAATCAGCCCCAGCATTTT. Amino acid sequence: CASSLSAGDWGNQPQHF.

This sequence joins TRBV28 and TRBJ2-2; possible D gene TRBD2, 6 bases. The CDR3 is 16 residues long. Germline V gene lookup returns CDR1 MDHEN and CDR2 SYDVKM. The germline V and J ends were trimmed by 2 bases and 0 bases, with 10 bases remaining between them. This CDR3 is CASSLLPGANTGELFF. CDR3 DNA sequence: TGTGCCAGCAGTTTACTGCCGGGGGCGAACACCGGGGAGCTGTTTTTT. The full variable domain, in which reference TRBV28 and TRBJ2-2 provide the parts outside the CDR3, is DVKVTQSSRYLVKRTGEKVFLECVQDMDHENMFWYRQDPGLGLRLIYFSYDVKMKEKGDIPEGYSVSREKKERFSLILESASTNQTSMYLCASSLLPGANTGELFFGEGSRLTVL.

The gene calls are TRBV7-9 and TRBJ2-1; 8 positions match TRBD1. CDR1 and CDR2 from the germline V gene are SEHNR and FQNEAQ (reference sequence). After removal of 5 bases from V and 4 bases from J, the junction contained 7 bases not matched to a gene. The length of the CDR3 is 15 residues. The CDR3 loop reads CASSAGTGVYNEQFF. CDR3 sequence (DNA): TGTGCCAGCAGCGCCGGGACAGGAGTATACAATGAGCAGTTCTTC.

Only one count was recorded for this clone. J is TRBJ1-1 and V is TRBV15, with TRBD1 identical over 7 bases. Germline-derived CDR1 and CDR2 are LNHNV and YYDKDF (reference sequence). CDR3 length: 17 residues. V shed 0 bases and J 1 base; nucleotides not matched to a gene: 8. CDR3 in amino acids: CATSRDKGAQANTEAFF. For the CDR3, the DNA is TGTGCCACCAGCAGAGATAAGGGGGCACAGGCGAACACTGAAGCTTTCTTT.

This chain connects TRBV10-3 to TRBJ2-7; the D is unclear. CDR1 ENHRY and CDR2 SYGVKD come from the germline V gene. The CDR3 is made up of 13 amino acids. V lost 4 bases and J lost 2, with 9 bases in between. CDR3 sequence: CAISANAAYEQYF. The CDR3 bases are TGTGCCATCAGTGCGAATGCAGCCTACGAGCAGTACTTC.

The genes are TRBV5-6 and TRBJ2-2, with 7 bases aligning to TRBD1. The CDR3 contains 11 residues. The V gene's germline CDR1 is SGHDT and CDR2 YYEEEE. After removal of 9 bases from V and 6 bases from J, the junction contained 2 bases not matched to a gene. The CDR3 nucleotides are TGTGCCACCGACAGGGCCGGGGAGCTGTTTTTT. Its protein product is CATDRAGELFF. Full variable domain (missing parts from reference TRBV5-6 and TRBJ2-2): DAGVTQSPTHLIKTRGQQVTLRCSPKSGHDTVSWYQQALGQGPQFIFQYYEEEERQRGNFPDRFSGHQFPNYSSELNVNALLLGDSALYLCATDRAGELFFGEGSRLTVL.

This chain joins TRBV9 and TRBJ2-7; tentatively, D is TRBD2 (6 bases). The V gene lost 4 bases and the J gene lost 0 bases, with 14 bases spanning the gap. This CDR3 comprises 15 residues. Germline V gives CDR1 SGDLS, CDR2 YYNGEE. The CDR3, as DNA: TGTGCCAGCAGCCCCCAAGGCGGGACCTCCTACGAGCAGTACTTC. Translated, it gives CASSPQGGTSYEQYF.

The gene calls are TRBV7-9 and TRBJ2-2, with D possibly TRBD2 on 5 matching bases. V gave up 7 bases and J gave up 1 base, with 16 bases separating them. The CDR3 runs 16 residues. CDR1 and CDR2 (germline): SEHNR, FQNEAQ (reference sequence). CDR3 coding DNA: TGTGCCAGCAAAACTAGTAATTCTAAGAACACCGGGGAGCTGTTTTTT. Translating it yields CASKTSNSKNTGELFF.

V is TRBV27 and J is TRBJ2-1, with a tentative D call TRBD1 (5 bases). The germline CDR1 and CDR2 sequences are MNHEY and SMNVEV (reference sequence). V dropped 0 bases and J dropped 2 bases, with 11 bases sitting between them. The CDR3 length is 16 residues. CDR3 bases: TGTGCCAGCAGTTTATCCGACCCGACAGCCTACAATGAGCAGTTCTTC. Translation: CASSLSDPTAYNEQFF.

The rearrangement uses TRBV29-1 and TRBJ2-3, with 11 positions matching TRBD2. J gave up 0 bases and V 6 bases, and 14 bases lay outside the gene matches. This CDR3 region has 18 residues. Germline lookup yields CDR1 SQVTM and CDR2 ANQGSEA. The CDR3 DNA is TGCAGCGTCGACAACGGGACTAGCGGAGAGAGAAGCACAGATACGCAGTATTTT. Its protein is CSVDNGTSGERSTDTQYF.

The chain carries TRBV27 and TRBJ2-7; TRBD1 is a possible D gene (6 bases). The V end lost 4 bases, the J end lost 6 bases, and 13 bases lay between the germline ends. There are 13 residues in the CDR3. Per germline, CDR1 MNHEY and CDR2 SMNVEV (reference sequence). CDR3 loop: CASSSRGGLEQYF. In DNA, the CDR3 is TGTGCCAGCAGTTCAAGAGGGGGTCTCGAGCAGTACTTC.

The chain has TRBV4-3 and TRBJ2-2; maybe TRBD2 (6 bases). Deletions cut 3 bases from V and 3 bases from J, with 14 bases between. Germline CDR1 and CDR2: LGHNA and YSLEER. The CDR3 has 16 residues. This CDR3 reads CASSQAGPPYTGELFF. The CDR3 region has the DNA TGCGCCAGCAGCCAGGCGGGACCGCCCTACACCGGGGAGCTGTTTTTT.

CDR3 sequence: CASSRLWAVRAGNTIYF. The CDR3 DNA reads TGCGCCAGCAGCCGCCTGTGGGCAGTTCGGGCTGGAAACACCATATATTTT. This sequence joins TRBV4-3 and TRBJ1-3; D uncertain. Germline CDR1 and CDR2: LGHNA and YSLEER. V shed 4 bases and J shed 2 bases, with 18 bases lying between them. The CDR3 length is 17 residues.

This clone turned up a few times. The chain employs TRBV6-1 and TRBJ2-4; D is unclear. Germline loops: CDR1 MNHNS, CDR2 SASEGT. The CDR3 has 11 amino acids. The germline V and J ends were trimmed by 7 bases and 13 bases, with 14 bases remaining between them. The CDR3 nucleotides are TGTGCCAGCAAACGCCTTGAGTCCCAGTACTTC. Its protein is CASKRLESQYF.

CDR3: CASSESGGLNTEAFF. CDR3 in DNA: TGTGCCAGCAGTGAATCGGGGGGCTTGAACACTGAAGCTTTCTTT. The chain couples TRBV25-1 to TRBJ1-1; the D gene is possibly TRBD1 (6 bases). This CDR3 comprises 15 residues. Deletions cut 1 base from V and 0 bases from J, with 9 bases between. The V gene's germline CDR1 is MGHDK and CDR2 SYGVNS.

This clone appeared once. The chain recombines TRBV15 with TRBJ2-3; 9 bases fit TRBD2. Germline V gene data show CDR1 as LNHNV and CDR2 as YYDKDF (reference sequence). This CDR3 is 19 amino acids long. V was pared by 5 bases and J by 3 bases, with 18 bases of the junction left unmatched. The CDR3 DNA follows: TGTGCCACCAGCGGAAGAACTAGCGGGCTTTGGCCTAATACAGATACGCAGTATTTT. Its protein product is CATSGRTSGLWPNTDTQYF.

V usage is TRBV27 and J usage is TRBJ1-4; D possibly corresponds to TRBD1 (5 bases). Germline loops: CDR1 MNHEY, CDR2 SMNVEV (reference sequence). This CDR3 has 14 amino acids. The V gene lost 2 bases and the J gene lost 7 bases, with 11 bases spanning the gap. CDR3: CASSLMWGAEKLFF. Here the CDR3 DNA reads TGTGCCAGCAGTTTAATGTGGGGCGCTGAAAAACTGTTTTTT.

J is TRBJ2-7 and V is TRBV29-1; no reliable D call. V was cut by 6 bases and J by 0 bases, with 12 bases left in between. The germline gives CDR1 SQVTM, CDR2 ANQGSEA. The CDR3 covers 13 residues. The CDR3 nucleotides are TGCAGCGTCCGGACGGAGAACTCCTACGAGCAGTACTTC. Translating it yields CSVRTENSYEQYF.

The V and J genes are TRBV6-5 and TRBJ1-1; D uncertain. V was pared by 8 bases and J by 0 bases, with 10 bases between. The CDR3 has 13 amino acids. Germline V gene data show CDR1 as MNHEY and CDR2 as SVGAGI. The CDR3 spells CASSQKVNTEAFF. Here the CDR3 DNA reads TGTGCCAGCTCGCAGAAGGTGAACACTGAAGCTTTCTTT.

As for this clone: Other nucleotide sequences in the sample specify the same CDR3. CDR3 sequence (DNA): TGTGCCAGCAGCGTGCGAAGCACAGATACGCAGTATTTT. It yields the protein CASSVRSTDTQYF. The chain couples TRBV9 to TRBJ2-3, with D unclear. CDR1 SGDLS and CDR2 YYNGEE come from the germline V gene. Trimming stripped 2 bases from V and 0 bases from J, with 4 bases between. This CDR3 spans 13 amino acids.

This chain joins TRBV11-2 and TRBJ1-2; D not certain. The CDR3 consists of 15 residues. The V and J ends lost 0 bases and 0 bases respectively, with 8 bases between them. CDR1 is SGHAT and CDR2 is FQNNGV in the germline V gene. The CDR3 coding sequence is TGTGCCAGCAGCTTAGATCGAGCGGCTAACTATGGCTACACCTTC. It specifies CASSLDRAANYGYTF.

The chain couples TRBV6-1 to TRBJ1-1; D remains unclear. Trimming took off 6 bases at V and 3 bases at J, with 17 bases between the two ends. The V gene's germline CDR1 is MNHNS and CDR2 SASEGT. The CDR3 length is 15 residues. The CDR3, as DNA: TGTGCCAGCAGACAAAGGCGTCAGGCCGACACTGAAGCTTTCTTT. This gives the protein CASRQRRQADTEAFF.

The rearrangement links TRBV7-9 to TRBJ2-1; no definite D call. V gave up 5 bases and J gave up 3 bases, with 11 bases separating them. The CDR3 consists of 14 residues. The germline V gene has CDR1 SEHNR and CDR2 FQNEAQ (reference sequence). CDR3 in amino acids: CASSIYGVYNEQFF. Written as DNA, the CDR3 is TGTGCCAGCAGCATATACGGTGTCTACAATGAGCAGTTCTTC. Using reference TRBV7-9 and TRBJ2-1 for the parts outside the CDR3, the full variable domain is DTGVSQNPRHKITKRGQNVTFRCDPISEHNRLYWYRQTLGQGPEFLTYFQNEAQLEKSRLLSDRFSAERPKGSFSTLEIQRTEQGDSAMYLCASSIYGVYNEQFFGPGTRLTVL.